Detailed here is one TCR beta chain. Its antigen is still unknown. The data belong to a study of CD8 T cells in ankylosing spondylitis. Study results and caveats: Blood from ankylosing spondylitis patients appeared to carry a characteristic roughly 8-variant TCR beta motif. The authors reported significant enrichment of disease-linked clones in matched ankylosing spondylitis synovial fluid.

The CDR3 is made up of 15 amino acids. With 0 bases clipped from V and 6 bases from J, the junction kept 7 bases outside the gene matches. CDR1 is SEHNR, CDR2 FQNEAQ, per germline (reference sequence). Researchers built TCR beta libraries using quantitative 5'-RACE with molecular barcodes. TCRdb analysed the 5' RACE reads with MiXCR anew, one entry per CDR3 protein. The table records a few hundred thousand distinct CDR3 sequences, 15% to 20% of them present only once. Sequencing was done on a sample of blood, either unsorted or a sorted T cell fraction (not recorded which). The TCR sequence derives from a male donor with ankylosing spondylitis or in good health (not recorded which). The chain is built from TRBV7-9 and TRBJ2-7, with 8 bases fitting TRBD2. The CDR3 nucleotides are TGTGCCAGCAGCTTAGCGCTAGGCGGGAGGTTCGAGCAGTACTTC. Translated: CASSLALGGRFEQYF.